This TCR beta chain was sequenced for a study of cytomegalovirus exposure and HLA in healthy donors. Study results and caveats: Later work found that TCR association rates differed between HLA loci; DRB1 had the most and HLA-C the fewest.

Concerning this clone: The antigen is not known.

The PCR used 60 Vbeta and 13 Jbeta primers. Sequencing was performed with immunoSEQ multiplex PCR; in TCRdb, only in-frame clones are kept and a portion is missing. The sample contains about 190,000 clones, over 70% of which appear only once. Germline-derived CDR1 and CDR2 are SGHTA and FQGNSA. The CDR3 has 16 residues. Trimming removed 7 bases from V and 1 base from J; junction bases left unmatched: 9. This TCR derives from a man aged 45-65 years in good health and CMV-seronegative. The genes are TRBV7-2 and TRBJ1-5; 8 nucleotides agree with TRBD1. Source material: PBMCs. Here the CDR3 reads CASKAGGAGSNQPQHF. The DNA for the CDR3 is TGTGCCAGCAAAGCAGGGGGCGCCGGGAGCAATCAGCCCCAGCATTTT. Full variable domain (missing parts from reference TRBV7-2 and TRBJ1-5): GAGVSQSPSNKVTEKGKDVELRCDPISGHTALYWYRQSLGQGLEFLIYFQGNSAPDKSGLPSDRFSAERTGGSVSTLTIQRTQQEDSAVYLCASKAGGAGSNQPQHFGDGTRLSIL.